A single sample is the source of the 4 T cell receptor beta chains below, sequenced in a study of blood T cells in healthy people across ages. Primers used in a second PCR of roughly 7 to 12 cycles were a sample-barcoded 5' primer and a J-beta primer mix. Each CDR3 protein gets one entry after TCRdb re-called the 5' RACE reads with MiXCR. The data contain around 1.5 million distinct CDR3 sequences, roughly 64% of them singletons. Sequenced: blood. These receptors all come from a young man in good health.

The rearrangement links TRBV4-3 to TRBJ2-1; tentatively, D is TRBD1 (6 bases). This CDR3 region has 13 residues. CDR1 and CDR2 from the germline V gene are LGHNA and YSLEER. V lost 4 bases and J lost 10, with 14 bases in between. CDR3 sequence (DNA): TGCGCCAGCAGCCCGGGACATTTCGGGGAGCAGTTCTTC. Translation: CASSPGHFGEQFF.

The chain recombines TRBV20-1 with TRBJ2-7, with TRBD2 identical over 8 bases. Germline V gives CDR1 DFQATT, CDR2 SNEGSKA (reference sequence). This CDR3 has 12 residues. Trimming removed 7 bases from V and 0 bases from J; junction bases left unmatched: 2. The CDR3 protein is CSGRGGSYEQYF. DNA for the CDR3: TGCAGTGGTCGGGGGGGCTCCTACGAGCAGTACTTC.

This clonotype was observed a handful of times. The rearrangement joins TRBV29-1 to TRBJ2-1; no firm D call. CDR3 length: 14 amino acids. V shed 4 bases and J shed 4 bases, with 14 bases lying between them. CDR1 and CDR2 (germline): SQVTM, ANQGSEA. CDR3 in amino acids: CSVGDPSLYNEQFF. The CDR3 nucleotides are TGCAGCGTTGGCGACCCCTCTCTTTACAATGAGCAGTTCTTC.

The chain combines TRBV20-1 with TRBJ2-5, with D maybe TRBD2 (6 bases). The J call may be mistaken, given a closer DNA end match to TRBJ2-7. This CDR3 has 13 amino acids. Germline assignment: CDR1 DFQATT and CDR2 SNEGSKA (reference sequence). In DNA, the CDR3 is TGCAGTGCTAGTGACCTAGCGAACTACGAGCAGTACTTC. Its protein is CSASDLANYEQYF.